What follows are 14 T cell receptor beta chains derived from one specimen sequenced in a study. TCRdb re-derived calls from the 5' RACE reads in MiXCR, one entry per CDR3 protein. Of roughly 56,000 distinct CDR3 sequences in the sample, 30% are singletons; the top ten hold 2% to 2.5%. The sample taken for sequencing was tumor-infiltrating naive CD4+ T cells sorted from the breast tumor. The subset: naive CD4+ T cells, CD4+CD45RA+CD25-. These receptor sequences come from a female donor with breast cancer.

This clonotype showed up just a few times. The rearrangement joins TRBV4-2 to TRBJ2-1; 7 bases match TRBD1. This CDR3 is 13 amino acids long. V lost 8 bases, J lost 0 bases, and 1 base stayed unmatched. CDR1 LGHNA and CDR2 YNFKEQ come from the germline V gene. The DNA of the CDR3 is TGTGCCAGCGGGACAGCCTCCTACAATGAGCAGTTCTTC. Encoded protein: CASGTASYNEQFF.

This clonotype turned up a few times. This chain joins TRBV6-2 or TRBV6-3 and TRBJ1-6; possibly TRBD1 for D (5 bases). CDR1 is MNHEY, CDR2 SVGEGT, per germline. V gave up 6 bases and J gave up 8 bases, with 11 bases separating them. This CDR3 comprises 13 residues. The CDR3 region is CASRTMGDSPLHF. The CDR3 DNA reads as TGTGCCAGCAGAACAATGGGGGATTCACCCCTCCACTTT.

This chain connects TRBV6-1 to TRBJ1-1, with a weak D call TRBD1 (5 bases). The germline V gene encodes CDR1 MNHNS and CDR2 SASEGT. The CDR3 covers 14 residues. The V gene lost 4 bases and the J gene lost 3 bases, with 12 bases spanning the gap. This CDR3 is CASSAVGGDTEAFF. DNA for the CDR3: TGTGCCAGCAGTGCGGTCGGGGGGGACACTGAAGCTTTCTTT.

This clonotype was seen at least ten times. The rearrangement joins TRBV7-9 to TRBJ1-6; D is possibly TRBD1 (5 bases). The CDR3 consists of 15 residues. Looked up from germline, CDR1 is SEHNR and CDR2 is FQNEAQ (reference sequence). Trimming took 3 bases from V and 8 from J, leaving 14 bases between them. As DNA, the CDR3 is TGTGCCAGCAGCTTCACCCGGGACCGGGATTCACCCCTCCACTTT. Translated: CASSFTRDRDSPLHF.

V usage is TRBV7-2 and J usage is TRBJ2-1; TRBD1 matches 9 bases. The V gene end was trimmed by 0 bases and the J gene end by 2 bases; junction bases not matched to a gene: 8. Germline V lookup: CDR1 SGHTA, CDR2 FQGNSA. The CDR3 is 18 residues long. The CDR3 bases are TGTGCCAGCAGCTTAGCTGGGACAGGGATTAGGGCCTACAATGAGCAGTTCTTC. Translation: CASSLAGTGIRAYNEQFF.

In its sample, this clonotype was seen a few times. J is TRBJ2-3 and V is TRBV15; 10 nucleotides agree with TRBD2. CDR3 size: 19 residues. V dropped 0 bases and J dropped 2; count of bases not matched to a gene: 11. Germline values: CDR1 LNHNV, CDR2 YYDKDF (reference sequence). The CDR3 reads CATSRDLGSSGGPTDTQYF. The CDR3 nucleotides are TGTGCCACCAGCAGAGATCTCGGGTCTAGCGGGGGTCCCACAGATACGCAGTATTTT.

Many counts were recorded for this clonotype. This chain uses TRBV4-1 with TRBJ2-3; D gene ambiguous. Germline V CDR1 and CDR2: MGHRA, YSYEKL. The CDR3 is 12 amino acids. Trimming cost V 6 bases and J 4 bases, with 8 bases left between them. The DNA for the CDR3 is TGCGCCAGCAGTGGGAACTCAGATACGCAGTATTTT. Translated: CASSGNSDTQYF.

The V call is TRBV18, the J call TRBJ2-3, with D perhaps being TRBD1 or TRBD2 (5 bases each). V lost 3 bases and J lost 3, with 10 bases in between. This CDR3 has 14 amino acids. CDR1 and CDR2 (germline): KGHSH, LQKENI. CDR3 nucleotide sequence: TGTGCCAGCTCACCCAGGGAGAGGACAGATACGCAGTATTTT. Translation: CASSPRERTDTQYF.

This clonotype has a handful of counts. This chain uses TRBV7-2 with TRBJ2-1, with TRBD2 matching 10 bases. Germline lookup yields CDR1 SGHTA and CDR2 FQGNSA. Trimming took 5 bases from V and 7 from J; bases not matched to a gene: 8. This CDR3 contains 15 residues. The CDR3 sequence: CASSPTSGNGNEQFF. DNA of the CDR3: TGTGCCAGCAGCCCCACTAGCGGGAATGGTAATGAGCAGTTCTTC.

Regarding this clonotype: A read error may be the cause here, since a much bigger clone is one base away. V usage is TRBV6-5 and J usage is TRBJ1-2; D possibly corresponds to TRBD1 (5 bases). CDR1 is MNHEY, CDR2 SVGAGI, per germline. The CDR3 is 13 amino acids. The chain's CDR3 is CASTESRGYGHTF. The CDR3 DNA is TGTGCCAGCACCGAATCACGGGGCTATGGCCACACCTTC.

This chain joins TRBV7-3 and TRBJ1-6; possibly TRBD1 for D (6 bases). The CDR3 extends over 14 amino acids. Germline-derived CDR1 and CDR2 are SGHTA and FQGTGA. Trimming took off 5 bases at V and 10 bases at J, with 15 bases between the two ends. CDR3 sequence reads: CASSIQGSGSPLHF. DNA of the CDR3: TGTGCCAGCAGCATACAGGGATCTGGATCACCCCTCCACTTT.

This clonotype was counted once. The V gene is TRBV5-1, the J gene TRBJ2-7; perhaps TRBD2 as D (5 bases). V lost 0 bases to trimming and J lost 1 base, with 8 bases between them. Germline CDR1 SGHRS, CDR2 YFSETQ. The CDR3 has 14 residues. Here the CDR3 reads CASSLEDSSYEQYF. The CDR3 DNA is TGCGCCAGCAGCTTGGAGGACTCGTCCTACGAGCAGTACTTC.

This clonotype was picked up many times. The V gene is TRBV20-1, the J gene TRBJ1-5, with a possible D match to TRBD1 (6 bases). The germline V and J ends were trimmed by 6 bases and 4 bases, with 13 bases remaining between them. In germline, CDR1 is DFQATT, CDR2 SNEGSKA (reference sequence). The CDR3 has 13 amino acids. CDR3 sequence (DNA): TGCAGTGCAGGGGGGATCGGGAATCAGCCCCAGCATTTT. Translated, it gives CSAGGIGNQPQHF.

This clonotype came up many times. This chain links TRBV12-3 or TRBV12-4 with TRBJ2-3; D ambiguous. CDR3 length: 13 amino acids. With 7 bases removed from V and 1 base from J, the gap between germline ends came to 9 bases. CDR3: CASTPTGTDTQYF. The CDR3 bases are TGTGCCAGCACCCCTACAGGCACAGATACGCAGTATTTT.